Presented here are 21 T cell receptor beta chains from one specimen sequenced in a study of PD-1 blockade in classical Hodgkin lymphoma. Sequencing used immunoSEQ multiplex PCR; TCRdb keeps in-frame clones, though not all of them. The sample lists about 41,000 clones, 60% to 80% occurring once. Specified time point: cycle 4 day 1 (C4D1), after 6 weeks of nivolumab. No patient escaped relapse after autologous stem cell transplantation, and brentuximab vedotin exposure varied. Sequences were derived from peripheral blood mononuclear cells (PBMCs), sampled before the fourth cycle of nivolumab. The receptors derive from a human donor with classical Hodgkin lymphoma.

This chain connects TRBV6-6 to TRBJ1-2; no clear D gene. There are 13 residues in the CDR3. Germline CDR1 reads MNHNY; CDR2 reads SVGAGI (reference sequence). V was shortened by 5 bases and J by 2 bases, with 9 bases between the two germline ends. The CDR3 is CASSHGINYGYTF. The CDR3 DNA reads TGTGCCAGCAGTCACGGGATCAACTATGGCTACACCTTC.

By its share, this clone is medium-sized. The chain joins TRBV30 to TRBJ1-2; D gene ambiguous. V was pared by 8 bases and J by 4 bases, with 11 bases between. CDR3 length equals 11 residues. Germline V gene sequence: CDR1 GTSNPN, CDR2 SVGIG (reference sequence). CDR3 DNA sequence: TGTGCCGGCGACGGACCCTATGGCTACACCTTC. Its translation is CAGDGPYGYTF.

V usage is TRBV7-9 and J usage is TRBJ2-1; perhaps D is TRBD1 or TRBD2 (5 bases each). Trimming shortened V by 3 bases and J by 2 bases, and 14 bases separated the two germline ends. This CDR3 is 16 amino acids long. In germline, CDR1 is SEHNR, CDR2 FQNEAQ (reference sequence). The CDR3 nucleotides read TGTGCCAGCAGCTTGAGGGTAGGGGCCACCTACAATGAGCAGTTCTTC. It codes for CASSLRVGATYNEQFF.

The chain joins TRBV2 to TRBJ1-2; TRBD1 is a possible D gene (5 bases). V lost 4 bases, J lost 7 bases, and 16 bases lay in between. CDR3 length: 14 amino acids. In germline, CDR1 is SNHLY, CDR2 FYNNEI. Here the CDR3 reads CASSASGGEGGYTF. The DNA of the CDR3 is TGTGCCAGCAGTGCCTCGGGGGGGGAAGGTGGCTACACCTTC.

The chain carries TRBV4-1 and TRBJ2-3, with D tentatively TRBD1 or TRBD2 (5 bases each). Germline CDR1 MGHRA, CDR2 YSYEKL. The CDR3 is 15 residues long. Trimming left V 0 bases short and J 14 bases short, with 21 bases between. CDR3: CASSQESNGPRGAYF. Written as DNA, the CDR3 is TGCGCCAGCAGCCAAGAGAGTAATGGGCCACGAGGGGCGTATTTT.

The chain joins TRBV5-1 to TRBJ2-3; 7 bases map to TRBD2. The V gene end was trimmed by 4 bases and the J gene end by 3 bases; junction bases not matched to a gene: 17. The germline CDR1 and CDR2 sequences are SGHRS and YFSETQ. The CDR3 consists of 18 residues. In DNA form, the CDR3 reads TGCGCCAGCAGCCTAGGGACTACCCTAGGGGTTAGTACAGATACGCAGTATTTT. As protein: CASSLGTTLGVSTDTQYF.

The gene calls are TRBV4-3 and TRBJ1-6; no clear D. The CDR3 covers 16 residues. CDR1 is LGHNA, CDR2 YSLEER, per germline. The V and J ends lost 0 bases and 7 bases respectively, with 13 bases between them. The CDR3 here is CASSQDPENPNSPLHF. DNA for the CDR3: TGCGCCAGCAGCCAAGATCCAGAAAACCCAAATTCACCCCTCCACTTT.

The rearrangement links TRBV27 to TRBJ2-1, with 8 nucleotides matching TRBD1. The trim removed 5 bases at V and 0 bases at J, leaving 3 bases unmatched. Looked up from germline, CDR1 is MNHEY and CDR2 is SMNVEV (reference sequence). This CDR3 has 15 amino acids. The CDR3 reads CASSRTGGSYNEQFF. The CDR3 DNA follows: TGTGCCAGCAGTCGAACAGGGGGCTCCTACAATGAGCAGTTCTTC.

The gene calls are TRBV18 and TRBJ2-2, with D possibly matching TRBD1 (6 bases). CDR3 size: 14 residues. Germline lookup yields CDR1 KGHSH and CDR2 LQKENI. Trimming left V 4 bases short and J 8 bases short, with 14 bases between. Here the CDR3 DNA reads TGTGCCAGCTCACAGGGGGTTACGACGGGGGAGCTGTTTTTT. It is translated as CASSQGVTTGELFF.

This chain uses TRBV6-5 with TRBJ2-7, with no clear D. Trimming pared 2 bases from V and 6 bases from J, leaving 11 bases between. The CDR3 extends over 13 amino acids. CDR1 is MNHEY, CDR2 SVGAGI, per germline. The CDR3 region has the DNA TGTGCCAGCAGTTACGGGGAAGGGTCCGAGCAGTACTTC. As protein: CASSYGEGSEQYF.

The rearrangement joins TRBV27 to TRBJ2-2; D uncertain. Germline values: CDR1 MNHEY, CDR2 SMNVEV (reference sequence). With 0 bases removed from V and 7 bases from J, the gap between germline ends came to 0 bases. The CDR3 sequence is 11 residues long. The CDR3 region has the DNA TGTGCCAGCAGTTTATCCGGGGAGCTGTTTTTT. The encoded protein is CASSLSGELFF.

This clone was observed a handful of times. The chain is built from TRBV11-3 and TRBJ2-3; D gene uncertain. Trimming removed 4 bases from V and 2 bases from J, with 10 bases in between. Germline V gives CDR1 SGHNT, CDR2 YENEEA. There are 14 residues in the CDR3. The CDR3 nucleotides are TGTGCCAGCAGCTCATCCCTAAACACAGATACGCAGTATTTT. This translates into CASSSSLNTDTQYF.

CDR3 region: CASSLGSRGQILGEQFF. The CDR3 DNA follows: TGTGCCAGCAGCTTAGGATCTCGGGGGCAAATCTTGGGTGAGCAGTTCTTC. This chain joins TRBV7-8 and TRBJ2-1; TRBD1 or TRBD2 may be the D gene (6 bases each). The CDR3 runs 17 residues. The germline CDR1 and CDR2 sequences are SGHVS and FQNEAQ. V lost 1 base and J 9 bases, leaving 22 bases between the germline ends.

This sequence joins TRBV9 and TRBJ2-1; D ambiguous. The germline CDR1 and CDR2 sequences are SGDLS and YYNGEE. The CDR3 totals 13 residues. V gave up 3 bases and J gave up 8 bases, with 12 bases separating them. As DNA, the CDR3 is TGTGCCAGCAGCGCCCTAGTAAGGGATGAGCAGTTCTTC. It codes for CASSALVRDEQFF. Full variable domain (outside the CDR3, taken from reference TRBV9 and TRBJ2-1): DSGVTQTPKHLITATGQRVTLRCSPRSGDLSVYWYQQSLDQGLQFLIQYYNGEERAKGNILERFSAQQFPDLHSELNLSSLELGDSALYFCASSALVRDEQFFGPGTRLTVL.

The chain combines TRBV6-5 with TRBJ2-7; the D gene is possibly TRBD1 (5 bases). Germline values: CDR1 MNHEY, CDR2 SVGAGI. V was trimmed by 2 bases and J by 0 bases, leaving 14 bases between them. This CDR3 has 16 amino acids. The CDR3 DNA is TGTGCCAGCAGTTACGGGGCGGTGTCGAACTCCTACGAGCAGTACTTC. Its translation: CASSYGAVSNSYEQYF.

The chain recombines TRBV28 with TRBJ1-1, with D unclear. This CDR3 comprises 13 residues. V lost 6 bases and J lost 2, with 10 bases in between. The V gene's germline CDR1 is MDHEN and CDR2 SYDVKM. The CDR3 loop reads CASRPGANTEAFF. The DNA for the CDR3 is TGTGCCAGCAGGCCGGGAGCCAACACTGAAGCTTTCTTT.

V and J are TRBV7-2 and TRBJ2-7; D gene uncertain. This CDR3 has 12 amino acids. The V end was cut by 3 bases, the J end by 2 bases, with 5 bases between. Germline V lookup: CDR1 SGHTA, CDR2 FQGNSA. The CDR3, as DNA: TGTGCCAGCAGCTTCCCTACCTACGAGCAGTACTTC. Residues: CASSFPTYEQYF.

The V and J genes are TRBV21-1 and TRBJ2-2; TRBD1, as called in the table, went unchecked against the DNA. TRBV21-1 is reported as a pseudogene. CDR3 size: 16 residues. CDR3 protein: CASSKGPGDATGELFF. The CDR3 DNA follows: TGTGCCAGCAGCAAAGGCCCAGGGGATGCGACCGGGGAGCTGTTTTTT.

CDR3 loop: CASSATGVSSGNTIYF. In nucleotides, the CDR3 is TGCGCCAGCAGCGCCACAGGGGTCAGCTCTGGAAACACCATATATTTT. The V and J genes are TRBV5-1 and TRBJ1-3; 7 bases agree with TRBD1. The germline V gene has CDR1 SGHRS and CDR2 YFSETQ. Losses at the gene ends were 4 bases for V and 0 bases for J; bases not matched to a gene: 7. This CDR3 is built from 16 residues.

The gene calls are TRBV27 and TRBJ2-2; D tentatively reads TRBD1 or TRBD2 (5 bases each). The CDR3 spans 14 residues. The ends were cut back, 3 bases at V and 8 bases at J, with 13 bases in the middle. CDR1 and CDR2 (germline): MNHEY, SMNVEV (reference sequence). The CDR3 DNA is TGTGCCAGCAGTTTGGCCCAGGGAGTGGGGGAGCTGTTTTTT. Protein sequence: CASSLAQGVGELFF.

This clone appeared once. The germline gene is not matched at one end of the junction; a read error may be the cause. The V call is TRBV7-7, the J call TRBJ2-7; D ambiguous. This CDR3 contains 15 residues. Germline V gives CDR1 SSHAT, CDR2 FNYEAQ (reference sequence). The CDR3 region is CASSLGPGHSYEQYF. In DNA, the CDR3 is TGTGCTAGCAGCTTAGGTCCAGGTCACTCCTACGAGCAGTACTTC.